This TCR beta chain is drawn from a study of metastatic and nonmetastatic thyroid tumors. Across the whole study: Comparison of repertoires was carried out across blood and tumor or nodule tissue from malignant and benign thyroid patients. Study-level results: A significant increase in TCR beta diversity was reportedly seen in malignant thyroid tumors relative to benign nodules, in blood and tumor.

The length of the CDR3 is 12 residues. Germline loops: CDR1 SGHAT, CDR2 FQDESV (reference sequence). Trimming took 3 bases from V and 7 from J, leaving 9 bases between them. No patient had received any treatment before thyroid surgery. TCRdb re-called clones from the PCR reads using MiXCR. Of approximately 20,000 clones detected, roughly 22% appear once; the ten largest clones hold 8.5% to 12%. This clone has a count of ten or more. Its specificity is not known. The sequenced sample was tumor tissue. This chain connects TRBV11-1 to TRBJ2-5; D ambiguous. The sequence derives from a male donor with papillary thyroid cancer or a benign thyroid nodule (not recorded which). Some clones in this sample may be carry-over from other donors' samples. The CDR3 loop reads CASSFEVGTQYF. CDR3 coding DNA: TGTGCCAGCAGCTTCGAGGTTGGGACCCAGTACTTC.